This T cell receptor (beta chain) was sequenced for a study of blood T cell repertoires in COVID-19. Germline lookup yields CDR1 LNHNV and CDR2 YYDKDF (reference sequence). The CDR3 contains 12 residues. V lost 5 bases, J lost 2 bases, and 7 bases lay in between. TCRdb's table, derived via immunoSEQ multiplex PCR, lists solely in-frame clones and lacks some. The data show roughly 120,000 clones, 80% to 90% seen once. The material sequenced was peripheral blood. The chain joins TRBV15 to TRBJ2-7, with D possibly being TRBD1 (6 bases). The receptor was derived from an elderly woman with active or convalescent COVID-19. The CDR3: CATSGQTYEQYF. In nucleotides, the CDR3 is TGTGCCACCAGCGGACAGACCTACGAGCAGTACTTC. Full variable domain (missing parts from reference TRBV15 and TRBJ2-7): DAMVIQNPRYQVTQFGKPVTLSCSQTLNHNVMYWYQQKSSQAPKLLFHYYDKDFNNEADTPDNFQSRRPNTSFCFLDIRSPGLGDTAMYLCATSGQTYEQYFGPGTRLTVT.